The rows below give T cell receptor beta chains drawn from one sample of a study of T cells in Graves' hyperthyroidism and ophthalmopathy. In TCRdb, the multiplex PCR reads were re-called with MiXCR into one record per CDR3 protein. The sample shows some 560,000 distinct CDR3 sequences, less than 15% of them seen only once. Sample: blood. The receptors come from a woman between 35 and 50 years old with Graves' hyperthyroidism. CDR3s include the opening cysteine and the closing phenylalanine or tryptophan. The D gene is left open where the match is weak. The size field is filled for only some rows; it gives once, few, many or a size class.

>.|.|TRBV4-2|14|TRBJ1-5
TGTGCCAGCAGCCACGTACAGGGAGGGCAGCCCCAGCATTTT
CASSHVQGGQPQHF
>.|.|TRBV6-1|18|TRBJ2-1
TGTGCCAGCAGCGTAGCAACCTCTGTCGGGAACCCTAGGAATGAGCAGTTCTTC
CASSVATSVGNPRNEQFF
>many|.|TRBV30|13|TRBJ2-7
TGTGCCTGGAGTGTACACTTACAAAACGAGCAGTACTTC
CAWSVHLQNEQYF
>many|.|TRBV5-1|14|TRBJ2-3
TGTGCCAGCAGCCCTGGACAGCGCACAGATACGCAGTATTTT
CASSPGQRTDTQYF
>.|.|TRBV27|17|TRBJ1-6
TGTGCCAGCAGTTTAATTGGGGGACCCGGAGTAAATTCACCCCTCCACTTT
CASSLIGGPGVNSPLHF
>.|.|TRBV6-1|13|TRBJ2-5
TGTGCCAGCAGAACCGGGGCCCGCGGGACCCAGTACTTC
CASRTGARGTQYF
>.|TRBD2|TRBV20-1|17|TRBJ2-1
TGCAGTGCTATGGGACTAGCGGGAGATGGAAGCTACAATGAGCAGTTCTTC
CSAMGLAGDGSYNEQFF
>.|.|TRBV5-1|12|TRBJ2-7
TGCGCCAGCAGCATCAGGGGCCACGAGCAGTACTTC
CASSIRGHEQYF
>many|TRBD1|TRBV7-8|16|TRBJ1-1
TGTGCCAGCAGCCCACCGGGACAGATAATGAACACTGAAGCTTTCTTT
CASSPPGQIMNTEAFF
>many|.|TRBV12-3/TRBV12-4|13|TRBJ2-5
TGTGCCAGCAGTTTAAGTGAGGGGGAGACCCAGTACTTC
CASSLSEGETQYF
>few|TRBD2|TRBV5-1|14|TRBJ2-7
TGCGCCAGCGGTCCACTAGCGGGAGCTGGCGAGCAGTACTTC
CASGPLAGAGEQYF
>many|.|TRBV7-3|14|TRBJ2-3
TGTGCCAGCAGCTTTCGGGACGAGACAGATACGCAGTATTTT
CASSFRDETDTQYF
>many|.|TRBV28|14|TRBJ1-2
TGTGCCAGCAGTTTAGGGCCAGGCCTTTATGGCTACACCTTC
CASSLGPGLYGYTF
>few|.|TRBV27|14|TRBJ1-2
TGTGCCAGCAGTCCCTGGGGATTAAACTATGGCTACACCTTC
CASSPWGLNYGYTF
>many|.|TRBV4-2|14|TRBJ1-2
TGTGCCAGCAGCCAACCCCAGACGGAGACCGGCTACACCTTC
CASSQPQTETGYTF
>many|.|TRBV29-1|12|TRBJ2-7
TGCAGCGTTGGGGACGGACCCTACGAGCAGTACTTC
CSVGDGPYEQYF
>many|.|TRBV6-1|14|TRBJ2-7
TGTGCCAGCAGTTCGGACTGGGGCTCCTACGAGCAGTACTTC
CASSSDWGSYEQYF
>many|TRBD1|TRBV12-3/TRBV12-4|14|TRBJ2-5
TGTGCCAGCAGATCCGGACAGGCGGCGGAGACCCAGTACTTC
CASRSGQAAETQYF
>.|TRBD1|TRBV19|18|TRBJ1-6
TGTGCCAGTAGTTCCAGCCAGGGGGTGACCTCCTATAATTCACCCCTCCACTTT
CASSSSQGVTSYNSPLHF
>.|.|TRBV15|15|TRBJ1-5
TGTGCCACCAGCCGCCGGGGGGGGGGTAATCAGCCCCAGCATTTT
CATSRRGGGNQPQHF
>.|.|TRBV19|14|TRBJ1-4
TGTGCCAGTAGTATCACAACCACGGGGGAAAAACTGTTTTTT
CASSITTTGEKLFF
>many|.|TRBV6-1|15|TRBJ2-1
TGTGCCAGCAGTGAAGCAGGGGCTAGATACAATGAGCAGTTCTTC
CASSEAGARYNEQFF
>.|.|TRBV6-5|15|TRBJ2-7
TGTGCCAGCAGTTACTCGGGGAGCCCCTACTACGAGCAGTACTTC
CASSYSGSPYYEQYF
>.|TRBD2|TRBV20-1|20|TRBJ2-3
TGCAGTGCACTACCCTACAGGACTAGCGGGAGGATCTATAGCACAGATACGCAGTATTTT
CSALPYRTSGRIYSTDTQYF
>few|.|TRBV28|13|TRBJ2-7
TGTGCCAGCAGAGGGGACATCCCCTACGAGCAGTACTTC
CASRGDIPYEQYF
>.|TRBD1|TRBV28|12|TRBJ1-1
TGTGCCAGCAGGGAGACAGGGGAGAAGGCTTTCTTT
CASRETGEKAFF
>many|TRBD1|TRBV5-5|15|TRBJ1-1
TGTGCCAGCAGCGCTACAGGGGTAAGGGGCACTGAAGCTTTCTTT
CASSATGVRGTEAFF
>.|.|TRBV2|14|TRBJ1-1
TGTGCCAGCAGTCTAGCGGGAGACGGGACTGAAGCTTTCTTT
CASSLAGDGTEAFF